This T cell receptor (beta chain) emerged from a study of T cell responses to AZD1222 COVID-19 vaccine. Points from the study as a whole: Females outnumbered males among donors, who were mostly white British; clonal diversity was possibly underestimated.

Using immunoSEQ multiplex PCR, the repertoire was profiled, and TCRdb retains in-frame clones only, with some absent. Of about 110,000 clones detected, roughly 93% appear once; the ten largest clones hold roughly 3.1%. J gave up 4 bases and V 4 bases, and 8 bases lay outside the gene matches. The germline CDR1 and CDR2 sequences are SGHAT and FQNNGV. This CDR3 contains 15 residues. Worth noting for this clone: Its antigen is currently unknown.

This specimen was peripheral blood, taken 28 days after the second AZD1222 dose. This clonotype was obtained from an adult who received the AZD1222 COVID-19 vaccine. The J gene is TRBJ2-3, the V gene TRBV11-2; TRBD1 matches 7 bases. In nucleotides, the CDR3 is TGTGCCAGCAGCTCAACAGGGGCGGTTGCAGATACGCAGTATTTT. Its protein is CASSSTGAVADTQYF. Full variable domain (missing parts from reference TRBV11-2 and TRBJ2-3): EAGVAQSPRYKIIEKRQSVAFWCNPISGHATLYWYQQILGQGPKLLIQFQNNGVVDDSQLPKDRFSAERLKGVDSTLKIQPAKLEDSAVYLCASSSTGAVADTQYFGPGTRLTVL.